This is a list of T cell receptor beta chains from one sample in a study of blood T cells in healthy people across ages. TCRdb re-derived calls from the 5' RACE reads in MiXCR, one entry per CDR3 protein. Altogether hundreds of thousands of distinct CDR3 sequences are present, approximately 40% being singletons, with the ten largest covering 30%. The sequencing sample was made of blood. The receptors shown here come from an elderly man in good health. CDR3s include the opening cysteine and the closing phenylalanine or tryptophan. The D gene is left open where the match is weak. Clone size is not always given. Where it is, it says once, few, many or a class for expanded clones.

d_call: -; cdr3_length: 14; j_call: TRBJ1-1; v_call: TRBV30; clone_size: -; cdr3_nt: TGTGCCTGGAGTGTGGCAGGGAGGAACACTGAAGCTTTCTTT; cdr3_aa: CAWSVAGRNTEAFF
d_call: TRBD1; cdr3_length: 15; j_call: TRBJ2-5; v_call: TRBV28; clone_size: many; cdr3_nt: TGTGCCAGCATACCCCTGGGACAGACCCAAGAGACCCAGTACTTC; cdr3_aa: CASIPLGQTQETQYF
d_call: TRBD2; cdr3_length: 14; j_call: TRBJ2-5; v_call: TRBV30; clone_size: -; cdr3_nt: TGTGCCTGGATAGGGCTAGCGGGGTACGATGAGCAGTACTTC; cdr3_aa: CAWIGLAGYDEQYF
d_call: TRBD1; cdr3_length: 17; j_call: TRBJ2-3; v_call: TRBV6-1; clone_size: -; cdr3_nt: TGTGCCAGCAGTGTTACCGGGACAGGAGCTAGCACAGATACGCAGTATTTT; cdr3_aa: CASSVTGTGASTDTQYF
d_call: -; cdr3_length: 15; j_call: TRBJ2-7; v_call: TRBV20-1; clone_size: -; cdr3_nt: TGCAGTGCTAGAGATGCAGGCTTCTCCTACAATGAGCAGTACTTC; cdr3_aa: CSARDAGFSYNEQYF
d_call: TRBD2; cdr3_length: 17; j_call: TRBJ2-5; v_call: TRBV25-1; clone_size: -; cdr3_nt: TGTGCCAGCAGTGAAGGGACTAGCGGGGGGGAACAAGAGACCCAGTACTTC; cdr3_aa: CASSEGTSGGEQETQYF
d_call: -; cdr3_length: 14; j_call: TRBJ2-1; v_call: TRBV9; clone_size: -; cdr3_nt: TGTGCCAGCAACAGCGGGCAATCCTACAATGAGCAGTTCTTC; cdr3_aa: CASNSGQSYNEQFF
d_call: -; cdr3_length: 13; j_call: TRBJ2-7; v_call: TRBV7-2; clone_size: -; cdr3_nt: TGTGCCAGCAGCGTATACGGACCCAACGAGCAGTACTTC; cdr3_aa: CASSVYGPNEQYF
d_call: TRBD1; cdr3_length: 16; j_call: TRBJ1-6; v_call: TRBV4-3; clone_size: -; cdr3_nt: TGCGCCAGCAGCCAAGATCTGACAGGGGGCGGCTCACCCCTCCACTTT; cdr3_aa: CASSQDLTGGGSPLHF
d_call: -; cdr3_length: 14; j_call: TRBJ1-5; v_call: TRBV28; clone_size: -; cdr3_nt: TGTGCCAGCACCGCAGGGACGAACAATCAGCCCCAGCATTTT; cdr3_aa: CASTAGTNNQPQHF
d_call: -; cdr3_length: 16; j_call: TRBJ1-5; v_call: TRBV5-8; clone_size: few; cdr3_nt: TGTGCCAGCAGCTTTGGACAGTTCTATAGCAATCAGCCCCAGCATTTT; cdr3_aa: CASSFGQFYSNQPQHF
d_call: -; cdr3_length: 13; j_call: TRBJ2-7; v_call: TRBV7-2; clone_size: few; cdr3_nt: TGTGCCAGCAGCACCCAAGGGGGTTACGAGCAGTACTTC; cdr3_aa: CASSTQGGYEQYF
d_call: -; cdr3_length: 18; j_call: TRBJ2-1; v_call: TRBV9; clone_size: few; cdr3_nt: TGTGCCAGCAGCCCTAACAGAGGGGGAAGGGACAAATACAATGAGCAGTTCTTC; cdr3_aa: CASSPNRGGRDKYNEQFF
d_call: TRBD2; cdr3_length: 16; j_call: TRBJ2-7; v_call: TRBV11-3; clone_size: few; cdr3_nt: TGTGCCAGCAGCCAGCAGCGGGGAAGCTCCTACAATGAGCAGTACTTC; cdr3_aa: CASSQQRGSSYNEQYF
d_call: TRBD2; cdr3_length: 15; j_call: TRBJ2-3; v_call: TRBV20-1; clone_size: once; cdr3_nt: TGCAGTGCTCCTCCCGGGACTAGCCCCACAGATACCCAGTATTTT; cdr3_aa: CSAPPGTSPTDTQYF
d_call: -; cdr3_length: 13; j_call: TRBJ2-1; v_call: TRBV20-1; clone_size: -; cdr3_nt: TGCAGTGCTAGAAAAGACAGTCAAGAGACCCAGTTCTTC; cdr3_aa: CSARKDSQETQFF
d_call: -; cdr3_length: 15; j_call: TRBJ1-5; v_call: TRBV6-2/TRBV6-3; clone_size: -; cdr3_nt: TGTGCCAGCAGTAGGGACAACGGAGTAAATCAGCCCCAGCATTTT; cdr3_aa: CASSRDNGVNQPQHF
d_call: TRBD1; cdr3_length: 16; j_call: TRBJ2-3; v_call: TRBV4-1; clone_size: many; cdr3_nt: TGCGCCAGCAGCCAACTTGGACAGGGGTTAACAGATACGCAGTATTTT; cdr3_aa: CASSQLGQGLTDTQYF
d_call: -; cdr3_length: 10; j_call: TRBJ2-7; v_call: TRBV6-1; clone_size: few; cdr3_nt: TGTGCCAGCAGCGACGTCGAGCAGTACTTC; cdr3_aa: CASSDVEQYF
d_call: -; cdr3_length: 13; j_call: TRBJ1-2; v_call: TRBV30; clone_size: -; cdr3_nt: TGTGCCTGGAGGAACGGCAGGGAGGAAGGCTACACCTTC; cdr3_aa: CAWRNGREEGYTF
d_call: TRBD2; cdr3_length: 15; j_call: TRBJ2-5; v_call: TRBV7-2; clone_size: -; cdr3_nt: TGTGCCAGCAGCCCCTCGGGACTAGCAATGGAGACCCAGTACTTC; cdr3_aa: CASSPSGLAMETQYF
d_call: -; cdr3_length: 14; j_call: TRBJ2-7; v_call: TRBV5-1; clone_size: -; cdr3_nt: TGCGCCAGCAGCTTCCAGGGTACCCCCTACGAGCAGTACTTC; cdr3_aa: CASSFQGTPYEQYF
d_call: -; cdr3_length: 12; j_call: TRBJ2-3; v_call: TRBV11-2; clone_size: few; cdr3_nt: TGTGCCAGCAGCTACCCCTCGGGTACGCAGTATTTT; cdr3_aa: CASSYPSGTQYF
d_call: -; cdr3_length: 14; j_call: TRBJ2-7; v_call: TRBV11-2; clone_size: -; cdr3_nt: TGTGCCAGCAGCCCCCGGATTAATCGTAACGAGCAGTACTTC; cdr3_aa: CASSPRINRNEQYF